One sample yielded the 31 T cell receptor beta chains listed below, sequenced in a study of control samples from healthy donors and cancer patients. TCRdb's copy holds only in-frame clones and misses some; the assay was immunoSEQ multiplex PCR. The sample consists of more than 75,000 clones, roughly 80% of them appearing once. Sequenced material: PBMCs. All receptors derive from a man aged 65 to 79 with lung cancer.

This clone was picked up one time. The chain carries TRBV25-1 and TRBJ1-1, with D tentatively TRBD1 (5 bases). The CDR3 consists of 12 residues. Germline values: CDR1 MGHDK, CDR2 SYGVNS. The ends were cut back, 5 bases at V and 11 bases at J, with 15 bases in the middle. CDR3 protein: CASSLAGRAAFF. For the CDR3, the DNA is TGTGCCAGCAGTCTAGCGGGGCGGGCCGCTTTCTTT. Based on the CDR3 plus reference TRBV25-1 and TRBJ1-1, the full variable domain is EADIYQTPRYLVIGTGKKITLECSQTMGHDKMYWYQQDPGMELHLIHYSYGVNSTEKGDLSSESTVSRIRTEHFPLTLESARPSHTSQYLCASSLAGRAAFFGQGTRLTVV.

The table lists this clone with many counts. V is TRBV30 and J is TRBJ1-5, with no clear D. V lost 0 bases and J lost 5, with 8 bases in between. In germline, CDR1 is GTSNPN, CDR2 SVGIG (reference sequence). CDR3 length equals 13 residues. In DNA, the CDR3 is TGTGCCTGGAGTGTAATCGACCATCAGCCCCAGCATTTT. It yields the protein CAWSVIDHQPQHF.

The V call is TRBV18, the J call TRBJ1-1; D gene unclear. Germline values: CDR1 KGHSH, CDR2 LQKENI. Between the trimmed V and J ends, which lost 3 bases and 4 bases, there was a span of 15 bases. The CDR3 loop spans 15 amino acids. The CDR3 here is CASSPEVMGTTEAFF. CDR3 nucleotide sequence: TGTGCCAGCTCACCCGAAGTGATGGGAACCACTGAAGCTTTCTTT. Supplemented by reference TRBV18 and TRBJ1-1, the full variable domain reads NAGVMQNPRHLVRRRGQEARLRCSPMKGHSHVYWYRQLPEEGLKFMVYLQKENIIDESGMPKERFSAEFPKEGPSILRIQQVVRGDSAAYFCASSPEVMGTTEAFFGQGTRLTVV.

J is TRBJ1-5 and V is TRBV19; TRBD1 matches 7 bases. CDR1 is LNHDA, CDR2 SQIVND, per germline (reference sequence). CDR3 length: 17 amino acids. V was pared by 11 bases and J by 0 bases, with 16 bases of the junction left unmatched. The CDR3 nucleotides are TGTGCCTCTCTCGGGACAGCCGGAGGGTATAGCAATCAGCCCCAGCATTTT. It is translated as CASLGTAGGYSNQPQHF.

This chain joins TRBV7-9 and TRBJ2-7; 7 bases map to TRBD2. Germline V gene data show CDR1 as SEHNR and CDR2 as FQNEAQ (reference sequence). The CDR3 loop spans 15 amino acids. With 4 bases clipped from V and 3 bases from J, the junction kept 9 bases outside the gene matches. The CDR3, as DNA: TGTGCCAGCAGCTCCCGACCGGGACTATACTACGAGCAGTACTTC. Translation gives CASSSRPGLYYEQYF.

This clone was picked up many times. The V and J genes are TRBV4-3 and TRBJ2-7; 9 positions match TRBD1. Trimming removed 0 bases from V and 7 bases from J; junction bases left unmatched: 7. Germline V CDR1 and CDR2: LGHNA, YSLEER. The CDR3 totals 15 residues. The DNA for the CDR3 is TGCGCCAGCAGCCAAGATGCGGACAGGGGACTAGAGCAGTACTTC. Translated: CASSQDADRGLEQYF.

The chain carries TRBV30 and TRBJ2-7; 9 bases match TRBD1. V shed 1 base and J 7 bases; nucleotides not matched to a gene: 8. CDR1 GTSNPN and CDR2 SVGIG come from the germline V gene (reference sequence). This CDR3 comprises 14 residues. CDR3 nucleotide sequence: TGTGCCTGGAGTGAAAACACAGGGGGCTATGAGCAGTACTTC. Protein product: CAWSENTGGYEQYF.

V gene TRBV6-5 combines with J gene TRBJ2-5; 9 nucleotides match TRBD1. CDR3 length: 16 amino acids. Germline trimming cut 0 bases from V and 5 bases from J; bases unmatched to any gene: 7. The germline gives CDR1 MNHEY, CDR2 SVGAGI. CDR3 region: CASSYSATGGGETQYF. DNA of the CDR3: TGTGCCAGCAGTTACTCGGCGACAGGGGGAGGTGAGACCCAGTACTTC.

The chain combines TRBV18 with TRBJ2-6, with D possibly being TRBD1 (6 bases). Trimming left V 6 bases short and J 4 bases short, with 16 bases between. There are 16 residues in the CDR3. The germline V gene has CDR1 KGHSH and CDR2 LQKENI. In DNA, the CDR3 is TGTGCCAGCTCTCAAAATACAGGGTCAGGGGCCAACGTCCTGACTTTC. Translating it yields CASSQNTGSGANVLTF.

V usage is TRBV7-2 and J usage is TRBJ1-2; D remains unclear. The V gene lost 6 bases and the J gene lost 5 bases, with 13 bases spanning the gap. The germline V gene encodes CDR1 SGHTA and CDR2 FQGNSA. This CDR3 is built from 13 residues. CDR3 region: CASRPPGSYGYTF. The DNA of the CDR3 is TGTGCCAGCAGGCCGCCGGGTTCTTATGGCTACACCTTC. The variable domain in full, completed from reference TRBV7-2 and TRBJ1-2, reads GAGVSQSPSNKVTEKGKDVELRCDPISGHTALYWYRQSLGQGLEFLIYFQGNSAPDKSGLPSDRFSAERTGGSVSTLTIQRTQQEDSAVYLCASRPPGSYGYTFGSGTRLTVV.

This chain joins TRBV2 and TRBJ2-3, with D perhaps being TRBD1 or TRBD2 (5 bases each). The CDR3 length is 14 residues. Germline V lookup: CDR1 SNHLY, CDR2 FYNNEI. The V and J ends lost 7 bases and 0 bases respectively, with 11 bases between them. The CDR3: CASNRGLSTDTQYF. The DNA of the CDR3 is TGTGCCAGCAACCGGGGCCTAAGCACAGATACGCAGTATTTT.

The chain combines TRBV11-2 with TRBJ1-3; unclear D gene. The ends were cut back, 6 bases at V and 0 bases at J, with 9 bases in the middle. CDR3 length: 14 residues. In germline, CDR1 is SGHAT, CDR2 FQNNGV. The CDR3 DNA reads TGTGCCAGCAGTCGGGGTAGCTCTGGAAACACCATATATTTT. This sequence encodes CASSRGSSGNTIYF.

The CDR3 loop is CASSFRAGANVLTF. The CDR3 DNA reads TGTGCCAGCAGCTTCAGGGCTGGGGCCAACGTCCTGACTTTC. The chain employs TRBV11-2 and TRBJ2-6; perhaps TRBD1 as D (5 bases). The V gene lost 3 bases and the J gene lost 2 bases, with 5 bases spanning the gap. Germline lookup yields CDR1 SGHAT and CDR2 FQNNGV. The CDR3 runs 14 residues.

This clone was seen a few times. The chain links TRBV20-1 to TRBJ2-5; 9 nucleotides line up with TRBD2. With 3 bases clipped from V and 4 bases from J, the junction kept 6 bases outside the gene matches. Per the germline V gene, CDR1 is DFQATT and CDR2 is SNEGSKA (reference sequence). The CDR3 length is 14 residues. The CDR3 loop reads CSASKLAGGETQYF. The CDR3 DNA reads as TGCAGTGCTAGTAAACTAGCGGGCGGAGAGACCCAGTACTTC.

The chain employs TRBV7-9 and TRBJ2-4; TRBD1 matches at 9 bases. There are 16 residues in the CDR3. The J segment lost 3 bases and the V segment lost 4 bases, leaving 7 bases of the junction unmatched. Germline values: CDR1 SEHNR, CDR2 FQNEAQ (reference sequence). The CDR3 bases are TGTGCCAGCAGCTCACAGGGGGCCGGGGGCAAAAACATTCAGTACTTC. This codes for CASSSQGAGGKNIQYF. Full variable domain (outside the CDR3, taken from reference TRBV7-9 and TRBJ2-4): DTGVSQNPRHKITKRGQNVTFRCDPISEHNRLYWYRQTLGQGPEFLTYFQNEAQLEKSRLLSDRFSAERPKGSFSTLEIQRTEQGDSAMYLCASSSQGAGGKNIQYFGAGTRLSVL.

Details on this clone: The junction and the germline gene differ at one end; a read error may be behind it. The chain has TRBV7-7 and TRBJ2-3; the match to TRBD1 covers 7 bases. This CDR3 contains 15 residues. Germline CDR1 SSHAT, CDR2 FNYEAQ (reference sequence). The CDR3 sequence: CASSPTGFRTDTQYF. CDR3 DNA: TGTGCTAGCAGCCCGACAGGGTTCAGGACAGATACGCAGTATTTT. The full variable domain, rest sourced from reference TRBV7-7 and TRBJ2-3, is GAGVSQSPRYKVTKRGQDVTLRCDPISSHATLYWYQQALGQGPEFLTYFNYEAQPDKSGLPSDRFSAERPEGSISTLTIQRTEQRDSAMYRCASSPTGFRTDTQYFGPGTRLTVL.

In this sample, this clone turned up many times. The chain uses TRBV28 and TRBJ1-1; no clear D gene. Looked up from germline, CDR1 is MDHEN and CDR2 is SYDVKM. Between the trimmed V and J ends, which lost 2 bases and 8 bases, there was a span of 9 bases. The CDR3 consists of 12 residues. This CDR3 reads CASSLRTSEAFF. DNA of the CDR3: TGTGCCAGCAGTTTACGGACTTCAGAAGCTTTCTTT.

The chain recombines TRBV6-5 with TRBJ2-1; 10 nucleotides agree with TRBD1. From germline, CDR1 is MNHEY and CDR2 SVGAGI. The CDR3 length is 14 residues. V lost 4 bases to trimming and J lost 6 bases; unmatched junction nucleotides: 3. The CDR3 DNA is TGTGCCAGCAGTTGGGACAGGGGTGTCAATGAGCAGTTCTTC. Translated: CASSWDRGVNEQFF.

The CDR3 DNA is TGTGCCAGCAGCTTAAATGGCTACGAGCAGTACTTC. Its translation: CASSLNGYEQYF. The J gene is TRBJ2-7, the V gene TRBV7-3; D remains unclear. Germline values: CDR1 SGHTA, CDR2 FQGTGA. V lost 1 base to trimming and J lost 3 bases, with 4 bases between them. The CDR3 covers 12 residues.

The chain couples TRBV15 to TRBJ2-2; 16 nucleotides line up with TRBD2. CDR1 and CDR2 (germline): LNHNV, YYDKDF (reference sequence). The V and J ends lost 3 bases and 0 bases, in that order; junction bases with no gene match: 1. This CDR3 comprises 18 residues. The CDR3 DNA is TGTGCCACCAGCAGGGGACTAGCGGGGGGGACGAACACCGGGGAGCTGTTTTTT. It specifies CATSRGLAGGTNTGELFF.

This chain links TRBV5-6 with TRBJ1-5, with D maybe TRBD1 (5 bases). The ends were cut back, 5 bases at V and 7 bases at J, with 19 bases in the middle. The CDR3 has 15 residues. Germline assignment: CDR1 SGHDT and CDR2 YYEEEE. CDR3 DNA sequence: TGTGCCAGCAGACCCAGTACCGGGGCCGGGCAGCCCCAGCATTTT. Encoded protein: CASRPSTGAGQPQHF.

The chain combines TRBV6-2 or TRBV6-3 with TRBJ1-1; D gene ambiguous. Trimming removed 2 bases from V and 0 bases from J, with 7 bases in between. Germline CDR1 reads MNHEY; CDR2 reads SVGEGT. The CDR3 spans 14 residues. The CDR3 sequence is CASSYLGMNTEAFF. The DNA for the CDR3 is TGTGCCAGCAGTTACCTGGGAATGAACACTGAAGCTTTCTTT.

The J gene is TRBJ1-2, the V gene TRBV19; 7 bases align to TRBD1. The CDR3 extends over 15 amino acids. V dropped 2 bases and J dropped 0; count of bases not matched to a gene: 3. Germline assignment: CDR1 LNHDA and CDR2 SQIVND (reference sequence). The CDR3 sequence is CASSISTGANYGYTF. DNA of the CDR3: TGTGCCAGTAGTATATCAACAGGGGCTAACTATGGCTACACCTTC.

This clone was observed many times. The chain links TRBV12-3 or TRBV12-4 to TRBJ1-2; D not resolved. The length of the CDR3 is 9 residues. Deletions cut 10 bases from V and 7 bases from J, with 7 bases between. For the CDR3, the DNA is TGTGCCACCCGTGGTGGCTACACCTTC. Translated, it gives CATRGGYTF.

This clone was detected once. V is TRBV12-3 or TRBV12-4 and J is TRBJ1-2; D gene ambiguous. The CDR3 runs 11 residues. The V end lost 3 bases, the J end lost 5 bases, and 4 bases lay between the germline ends. The CDR3 DNA follows: TGTGCCAGCAGTTTGGGATATGGCTACACCTTC. It is translated as CASSLGYGYTF.

This clone is a singleton in its sample. The chain joins TRBV6-5 to TRBJ2-5; tentative D call: TRBD2 (5 bases). Deletions cut 6 bases from V and 5 bases from J, with 13 bases between. The V gene's germline CDR1 is MNHEY and CDR2 SVGAGI. This CDR3 has 13 amino acids. CDR3 sequence: CASRDWAGETQYF. The DNA for the CDR3 is TGTGCCAGCAGGGACTGGGCTGGTGAGACCCAGTACTTC.

The count of this clone is one. The rearrangement joins TRBV9 to TRBJ1-2, with 7 bases that match TRBD1. Unmatched junction bases numbered 0, after V lost 0 bases and J lost 1 base. CDR1 is SGDLS, CDR2 YYNGEE, per germline. This CDR3 has 14 residues. CDR3 region: CASSVGDSNYGYTF. The DNA of the CDR3 is TGTGCCAGCAGCGTAGGGGACAGTAACTATGGCTACACCTTC.

This rearrangement joins TRBV12-5 to TRBJ2-5, with D unclear. This CDR3 region has 13 residues. CDR1 LGHNT and CDR2 FRNRAP come from the germline V gene. V shed 7 bases and J shed 5 bases, with 14 bases lying between them. The CDR3 nucleotides are TGTGCTAGTGTTACAAACCCGGCGGAGACCCAGTACTTC. This sequence encodes CASVTNPAETQYF.

The chain couples TRBV5-1 to TRBJ2-2, with D perhaps TRBD2 (5 bases). Germline V gene data show CDR1 as SGHRS and CDR2 as YFSETQ. The length of the CDR3 is 15 residues. The ends were cut back, 1 base at V and 5 bases at J, with 12 bases in the middle. The CDR3 spells CASSLWRFGTGELFF. The CDR3 nucleotides read TGCGCCAGCAGCTTGTGGAGGTTCGGAACCGGGGAGCTGTTTTTT.

J is TRBJ2-7 and V is TRBV3-1 (or the pseudogene TRBV3-2); 8 bases align to TRBD1. V dropped 0 bases and J dropped 6; count of bases not matched to a gene: 7. The CDR3 is 15 amino acids. Germline CDR1 and CDR2: LGHDT and YNNKEL (reference sequence). The CDR3 region is CASSQEGTGALEQYF. CDR3 nucleotide sequence: TGTGCCAGCAGCCAAGAGGGGACAGGTGCCCTCGAGCAGTACTTC.

The V gene is TRBV2, the J gene TRBJ1-4; D possibly corresponds to TRBD1 (6 bases). This CDR3 region has 15 residues. Trimming removed 6 bases from V and 0 bases from J, with 11 bases in between. CDR1 is SNHLY, CDR2 FYNNEI, per germline. CDR3 amino acids: CASSPNRATNEKLFF. In nucleotides, the CDR3 is TGTGCCAGCAGCCCGAACAGGGCAACTAATGAAAAACTGTTTTTT.